Below, 24 T cell receptor beta chains from the same sample are listed, as sequenced in a study of cytomegalovirus exposure and HLA in healthy donors. Vbeta (60) and Jbeta (13) primers were used in the PCR. Sequencing was performed with immunoSEQ multiplex PCR; in TCRdb, only in-frame clones are kept and a portion is missing. In the table there are under 200,000 clones, 75% to 90% of which are singletons. The sequencing input was PBMCs. These receptors were taken from a woman between 18 and 29 years old in good health and CMV-seronegative.

The J gene is TRBJ2-7, the V gene TRBV27; 12 bases fit TRBD2. The germline CDR1 and CDR2 sequences are MNHEY and SMNVEV (reference sequence). With 2 bases clipped from V and 5 bases from J, the junction kept 7 bases outside the gene matches. The CDR3 is 16 residues long. The CDR3 spells CASSLLLAGGPDEQYF. The CDR3 coding sequence is TGTGCCAGCAGTTTACTTCTAGCGGGAGGGCCGGACGAGCAGTACTTC.

V is TRBV28 and J is TRBJ2-7; D might be TRBD1 (5 bases). This CDR3 contains 15 residues. Germline V gives CDR1 MDHEN, CDR2 SYDVKM. Trimming took 3 bases from V and 2 from J, leaving 14 bases between them. CDR3: CASSLAGMSTYEQYF. The CDR3 DNA is TGTGCCAGCAGTTTGGCAGGGATGAGCACCTACGAGCAGTACTTC.

The gene calls are TRBV4-1 and TRBJ2-5, with D perhaps TRBD2 (7 bases). Germline CDR1 and CDR2: MGHRA and YSYEKL. This CDR3 is built from 16 residues. The germline V and J ends were trimmed by 0 bases and 5 bases, with 16 bases remaining between them. DNA for the CDR3: TGCGCCAGCAGCCAAGAGAAGGGGGGGCTTGCTGAGACCCAGTACTTC. This encodes CASSQEKGGLAETQYF.

The V and J genes are TRBV2 and TRBJ2-5; TRBD2 aligns across 11 bases. J lost 11 bases, V lost 3 bases, and 11 bases had no gene match. The germline gives CDR1 SNHLY, CDR2 FYNNEI. The CDR3 loop spans 15 amino acids. The CDR3 coding sequence is TGTGCCAGCAGTGAGAATCTAGCGGGGGGTGGGGAGCAGTACTTC. This codes for CASSENLAGGGEQYF.

CDR3 nucleotides: TGCGCCAGTACCGACAGCTACGAGCAGTACTTC. Protein: CASTDSYEQYF. The gene calls are TRBV5-1 and TRBJ2-7; D might be TRBD1 (5 bases). Per germline, CDR1 SGHRS and CDR2 YFSETQ. V gave up 8 bases and J gave up 3 bases, with 9 bases separating them. CDR3 length: 11 amino acids. The full variable domain, completed using reference TRBV5-1 and TRBJ2-7, is KAGVTQTPRYLIKTRGQQVTLSCSPISGHRSVSWYQQTPGQGLQFLFEYFSETQRNKGNFPGRFSGRQFSNSRSEMNVSTLELGDSALYLCASTDSYEQYFGPGTRLTVT.

CDR3 sequence: CATATNGNTIYF. For the CDR3, the DNA is TGTGCCACCGCAACTAACGGAAACACCATATATTTT. This chain uses TRBV19 with TRBJ1-3; D gene uncertain. The CDR3 is 12 amino acids. Trimming took 10 bases from V and 4 from J, leaving 11 bases between them. In germline, CDR1 is LNHDA, CDR2 SQIVND (reference sequence).

J is TRBJ2-3 and V is TRBV5-5; 15 bases are shared with TRBD2. Germline CDR1 and CDR2: SGHKS and YYEKEE (reference sequence). J lost 6 bases, V lost 4 bases, and 6 bases had no gene match. The CDR3 has 16 amino acids. This chain's CDR3 is CASSPGLAGGRDTQYF. CDR3 DNA sequence: TGTGCCAGCAGCCCGGGACTAGCGGGGGGAAGGGATACGCAGTATTTT.

The chain combines TRBV11-2 with TRBJ2-2; no firm D call. The germline V gene has CDR1 SGHAT and CDR2 FQNNGV. The CDR3 is made up of 16 amino acids. Trimming removed 2 bases at V and 1 base at J, with 11 bases between. The CDR3 is CASSLWALGNTGELFF. CDR3 coding DNA: TGTGCCAGCAGCTTATGGGCCTTGGGGAACACCGGGGAGCTGTTTTTT. Drawing the rest from reference TRBV11-2 and TRBJ2-2, the complete variable domain is EAGVAQSPRYKIIEKRQSVAFWCNPISGHATLYWYQQILGQGPKLLIQFQNNGVVDDSQLPKDRFSAERLKGVDSTLKIQPAKLEDSAVYLCASSLWALGNTGELFFGEGSRLTVL.

This clone has a handful of counts. J is TRBJ1-1 and V is TRBV5-8, with a possible D match to TRBD1 (5 bases). This CDR3 region has 17 residues. Trimming took off 4 bases at V and 2 bases at J, with 21 bases between the two ends. Germline CDR1 is SGHTS and CDR2 is YDEGEE. This CDR3 reads CASSRTTTWGLNTEAFF. CDR3 nucleotide sequence: TGTGCCAGCAGCCGGACAACCACATGGGGACTCAACACTGAAGCTTTCTTT.

This clone was observed a single time. The chain combines TRBV28 with TRBJ2-2, with D hard to call. V lost 3 bases to trimming and J lost 1 base, with 9 bases between them. The germline V gene has CDR1 MDHEN and CDR2 SYDVKM. The CDR3 extends over 15 amino acids. CDR3 DNA sequence: TGTGCCAGCAGTTTCGCGCCGGGGAACACCGGGGAGCTGTTTTTT. Translating gives CASSFAPGNTGELFF.

The rearrangement uses TRBV10-3 and TRBJ1-3; the D gene is possibly TRBD1 (5 bases). The CDR3 is made up of 13 amino acids. V was pared by 7 bases and J by 3 bases, with 10 bases between. Germline V gene lookup returns CDR1 ENHRY and CDR2 SYGVKD. CDR3 sequence (DNA): TGTGCCATCATGTCCCAGGGTGGAAACACCATATATTTT. This codes for CAIMSQGGNTIYF.

This clone appeared a single time. The V gene is TRBV4-1, the J gene TRBJ1-2; 7 nucleotides line up with TRBD1. From germline, CDR1 is MGHRA and CDR2 YSYEKL. This CDR3 comprises 14 residues. The J segment lost 4 bases and the V segment lost 3 bases, leaving 5 bases of the junction unmatched. This CDR3 is CASSQGGTAYGYTF. DNA for the CDR3: TGCGCCAGCAGCCAGGGCGGGACAGCCTATGGCTACACCTTC.

The chain is built from TRBV10-3 and TRBJ1-6; D unclear. Germline assignment: CDR1 ENHRY and CDR2 SYGVKD. The CDR3 has 15 residues. Deletions cut 0 bases from V and 9 bases from J, with 12 bases between. The CDR3 is CAISESSQPSSPLHF. In DNA, the CDR3 is TGTGCCATCAGTGAGTCGTCGCAGCCTAGTTCACCCCTCCACTTT.

This chain uses TRBV10-3 with TRBJ2-2; 7 bases align to TRBD1. The CDR3 sequence is 15 residues long. Germline V lookup: CDR1 ENHRY, CDR2 SYGVKD. V shed 3 bases, J shed 1 base, and the junction held 2 bases outside the gene matches. The CDR3 DNA is TGTGCCATCAGTGAAGGGACAGTGAACACCGGGGAGCTGTTTTTT. This sequence encodes CAISEGTVNTGELFF.

This CDR3 is CASSDSGAGLEKLFF. Here the CDR3 DNA reads TGTGCCAGCAGTGACTCAGGGGCGGGTTTAGAAAAACTGTTTTTT. V usage is TRBV28 and J usage is TRBJ1-4; D is perhaps TRBD1 (6 bases). From germline, CDR1 is MDHEN and CDR2 SYDVKM. Trimming left V 5 bases short and J 8 bases short, with 18 bases between. The CDR3 covers 15 residues.

V gene TRBV28 combines with J gene TRBJ1-3; TRBD1 is a possible D gene (5 bases). Between the trimmed V and J ends, which lost 6 bases and 2 bases, there was a span of 11 bases. From germline, CDR1 is MDHEN and CDR2 SYDVKM. CDR3 length: 14 residues. The DNA of the CDR3 is TGTGCCAGCAGCCGCGGGGGGACTGGAAACACCATATATTTT. This translates into CASSRGGTGNTIYF.

This chain joins TRBV19 and TRBJ1-1; D gene uncertain. Germline lookup yields CDR1 LNHDA and CDR2 SQIVND (reference sequence). This CDR3 contains 14 residues. The germline V and J ends were trimmed by 7 bases and 1 base, with 13 bases remaining between them. The CDR3: CASTISSGNTEAFF. As DNA, the CDR3 is TGTGCCAGTACAATCTCTAGTGGGAACACTGAAGCTTTCTTT. Variable domain in full (rest from reference TRBV19 and TRBJ1-1): DGGITQSPKYLFRKEGQNVTLSCEQNLNHDAMYWYRQDPGQGLRLIYYSQIVNDFQKGDIAEGYSVSREKKESFPLTVTSAQKNPTAFYLCASTISSGNTEAFFGQGTRLTVV.

The rearrangement links TRBV2 to TRBJ1-6; no firm D call. From germline, CDR1 is SNHLY and CDR2 FYNNEI. This CDR3 is 16 amino acids long. Trimming left V 7 bases short and J 6 bases short, with 19 bases between. The CDR3 sequence: CASKSGSSASNSPLHF. The DNA for the CDR3 is TGTGCCAGCAAATCCGGGTCCTCTGCGTCTAATTCACCCCTCCACTTT.

This chain's CDR3 is CASSYSRGGYQPQHF. The CDR3 bases are TGTGCCAGCAGTTACTCTCGGGGGGGGTATCAGCCCCAGCATTTT. The V call is TRBV6-6, the J call TRBJ1-5; a possible D gene is TRBD1 (5 bases). The V and J ends lost 0 bases and 5 bases respectively, with 11 bases between them. This CDR3 is built from 15 residues. Germline lookup yields CDR1 MNHNY and CDR2 SVGAGI (reference sequence).

This chain uses TRBV4-1 with TRBJ2-2, with D tentatively TRBD2 (6 bases). The CDR3 consists of 16 residues. The V gene's germline CDR1 is MGHRA and CDR2 YSYEKL. V was clipped by 0 bases and J by 3 bases, with 11 bases between them. This CDR3 is CASSQEGGKDTGELFF. The CDR3 region has the DNA TGCGCCAGCAGCCAAGAAGGCGGGAAGGACACCGGGGAGCTGTTTTTT.

The V gene is TRBV28, the J gene TRBJ2-7, with 9 bases matching TRBD1. The CDR3 is 13 residues long. V shed 6 bases and J 3 bases; nucleotides not matched to a gene: 3. Germline-derived CDR1 and CDR2 are MDHEN and SYDVKM. CDR3 sequence: CASRGQGYYEQYF. For the CDR3, the DNA is TGTGCCAGCAGAGGACAGGGGTACTACGAGCAGTACTTC.

The chain combines TRBV27 with TRBJ2-5; D possibly corresponds to TRBD1 (5 bases). Germline V gene lookup returns CDR1 MNHEY and CDR2 SMNVEV (reference sequence). The CDR3 sequence is 14 residues long. With 2 bases removed from V and 5 bases from J, the gap between germline ends came to 12 bases. As DNA, the CDR3 is TGTGCCAGCAGTTTACAAGGGGAATCGGAGACCCAGTACTTC. Translating gives CASSLQGESETQYF.

Written as DNA, the CDR3 is TGTGCCTGGGCTAAAGGAGACAGTCAGCCCCAGCATTTT. The encoded protein is CAWAKGDSQPQHF. The V call is TRBV30, the J call TRBJ1-5; tentatively, D is TRBD1 (5 bases). CDR1 is GTSNPN, CDR2 SVGIG, per germline (reference sequence). The V gene lost 5 bases and the J gene lost 6 bases, with 14 bases spanning the gap. The CDR3 consists of 13 residues.

The chain employs TRBV1 and TRBJ2-7; no DNA check was done on the table's D call, TRBD2. TRBV1 is a recognized pseudogene. There are 14 residues in the CDR3. CDR3 DNA sequence: TGCACCAGCAGGGGACTAGCGGACTCCTACGAGCAGTACTTC. Translating it yields CTSRGLADSYEQYF.